The 18 T cell receptor beta chains reported below all come from one sample, sequenced in a study of T cells in Graves' hyperthyroidism and ophthalmopathy. Amplified regions were TCR beta CDR3 sequences from RNA transcripts. The study used the HTBI primer set for a first-round RT-PCR of the TCR CDR3. TCRdb re-analysed the multiplex PCR reads in MiXCR, keeping a single row per CDR3 protein. In the table there are roughly 280,000 distinct CDR3 sequences, about 15% of which are singletons. Material: blood. The receptors originated from an older woman with Graves' ophthalmopathy.

This clonotype was seen ten or more times. This chain joins TRBV27 and TRBJ2-4; 7 bases are shared with TRBD2. The V gene end was trimmed by 5 bases and the J gene end by 7 bases; junction bases not matched to a gene: 8. Germline V gene data show CDR1 as MNHEY and CDR2 as SMNVEV (reference sequence). The CDR3 runs to 14 residues. CDR3 protein: CASSLGGSSNIQYF. The CDR3 bases are TGTGCCAGCAGTCTGGGCGGGAGCAGTAACATTCAGTACTTC.

This clonotype has a count of ten or more. The chain recombines TRBV6-1 with TRBJ1-1; 7 nucleotides agree with TRBD1. J lost 5 bases, V lost 5 bases, and 11 bases had no gene match. CDR3 size: 15 residues. CDR1 is MNHNS and CDR2 is SASEGT in the germline V gene. CDR3 bases: TGTGCCAGCAGTAATCCCACAGGGGCTCGGACTGAAGCTTTCTTT. Translation gives CASSNPTGARTEAFF.

This clonotype was observed at least ten times. The rearrangement links TRBV5-1 to TRBJ1-2; D possibly corresponds to TRBD1 (5 bases). Trimming took 2 bases from V and 7 from J, leaving 15 bases between them. The CDR3 contains 14 residues. Germline CDR1 SGHRS, CDR2 YFSETQ. CDR3 coding DNA: TGCGCCAGCAGCTTTACAGGCGAACCTCTTGGCTACACCTTC. Translation: CASSFTGEPLGYTF.

This clonotype was detected ten times or more. The chain employs TRBV3-1 and TRBJ1-4, with D perhaps TRBD1 (5 bases). V lost 4 bases and J lost 8, with 17 bases in between. Germline lookup yields CDR1 LGHDT and CDR2 YNNKEL (reference sequence). This CDR3 is 15 amino acids long. Written as DNA, the CDR3 is TGTGCCAGCAGCCCCTACAGGTTAGGTGAAGAAAAACTGTTTTTT. Translating it yields CASSPYRLGEEKLFF.

This clonotype was seen repeatedly, ten times or more. The rearrangement links TRBV14 to TRBJ2-1; 10 nucleotides align to TRBD2. The CDR3 is made up of 14 amino acids. CDR1 and CDR2 (germline): SGHDN, FVKESK. With 5 bases clipped from V and 7 bases from J, the junction kept 5 bases outside the gene matches. CDR3 residues: CASSLAGGRNEQFF. The DNA for the CDR3 is TGTGCCAGCAGCTTAGCGGGAGGTCGTAATGAGCAGTTCTTC. Complete variable domain (other parts from reference TRBV14 and TRBJ2-1): EAGVTQFPSHSVIEKGQTVTLRCDPISGHDNLYWYRRVMGKEIKFLLHFVKESKQDESGMPNNRFLAERTGGTYSTLKVQPAELEDSGVYFCASSLAGGRNEQFFGPGTRLTVL.

The chain employs TRBV20-1 and TRBJ2-1, with 7 bases fitting TRBD2. The end of the DNA aligns better with TRBJ2-7, so the J call may be wrong. Germline V gene data show CDR1 as DFQATT and CDR2 as SNEGSKA (reference sequence). The CDR3 consists of 15 residues. The CDR3 nucleotides are TGCAGTGCTAGAGAACTAGCGCGACCCTACAATGAGCAGTACTTC. It translates to CSARELARPYNEQYF.

This clonotype has more than one count but fewer than ten. Just one base apart from a much larger clone, this may be a read error. V gene TRBV12-3 or TRBV12-4 combines with J gene TRBJ1-2, with 11 bases aligning to TRBD1. This CDR3 contains 17 residues. The ends lost 0 bases at V and 8 bases at J; junction bases unmatched: 11. The CDR3 region has the DNA TGTGCCAGCAGTTTAGCGCGGGACAGGGGGGATTTTGGCGGCTACACCTTC. Its protein product is CASSLARDRGDFGGYTF.

This chain uses TRBV29-1 with TRBJ2-7, with 9 bases aligning to TRBD1. The CDR3 extends over 13 amino acids. V trimming: 3 bases; J trimming: 3 bases; junction bases outside the gene matches: 3. CDR1 is SQVTM, CDR2 ANQGSEA, per germline. The CDR3 DNA sequence: TGCAGCGTTGACGGGGACAGGGACTACGAGCAGTACTTC. This translates into CSVDGDRDYEQYF.

There are a few counts of this clonotype. The J gene is TRBJ2-2, the V gene TRBV5-1, with no clear D. Germline-derived CDR1 and CDR2 are SGHRS and YFSETQ. Trimming took 0 bases from V and 4 from J, leaving 13 bases between them. CDR3 size: 16 residues. CDR3 in amino acids: CASSLVGFPGTGELFF. The CDR3 DNA follows: TGCGCCAGCAGCTTGGTAGGTTTTCCGGGCACCGGGGAGCTGTTTTTT.

V and J are TRBV6-1 and TRBJ2-3, with D tentatively TRBD1 or TRBD2 (5 bases each). Germline values: CDR1 MNHNS, CDR2 SASEGT. CDR3 length equals 14 residues. V lost 7 bases and J lost 1, with 12 bases in between. In nucleotides, the CDR3 is TGTGCCAGCAATCCGAGGGACGGCACAGATACGCAGTATTTT. It is translated as CASNPRDGTDTQYF.

In this sample, this clonotype turned up many times. The rearrangement uses TRBV5-8 and TRBJ1-2; unclear D gene. This CDR3 has 8 amino acids. Trimming took off 1 base at V and 14 bases at J, with 3 bases between the two ends. CDR1 is SGHTS, CDR2 YDEGEE, per germline. The CDR3 coding sequence is TGTGCCAGCAGCTTGCCTACCTTC. It specifies CASSLPTF.

This clonotype was seen many times. This sequence joins TRBV28 and TRBJ1-2; possibly TRBD1 for D (5 bases). Trimming removed 7 bases at V and 1 base at J, with 7 bases between. Germline V CDR1 and CDR2: MDHEN, SYDVKM. The CDR3 consists of 12 residues. Here the CDR3 DNA reads TGTGCCAGCAAGGGGAATAACTATGGCTACACCTTC. Translating it yields CASKGNNYGYTF.

The rearrangement joins TRBV20-1 to TRBJ2-1; TRBD2 is a possible D gene (5 bases). The CDR3 sequence is 15 residues long. The V gene lost 0 bases and the J gene lost 3 bases, with 12 bases spanning the gap. CDR1 and CDR2 (germline): DFQATT, SNEGSKA (reference sequence). DNA of the CDR3: TGCAGTGCTAGAGATGGGAGCCAGGACTACAATGAGCAGTTCTTC. Its protein is CSARDGSQDYNEQFF.

This clonotype was detected only a few times. The chain couples TRBV6-1 to TRBJ1-3; perhaps TRBD1 as D (5 bases). The CDR3 is 16 residues long. V dropped 5 bases and J dropped 0 bases, with 14 bases sitting between them. Germline CDR1 is MNHNS and CDR2 is SASEGT. For the CDR3, the DNA is TGTGCCAGCAGTTTCGGGGCGGGGTACTCTGGAAACACCATATATTTT. Translation gives CASSFGAGYSGNTIYF.

The chain has TRBV6-2 or TRBV6-3 and TRBJ2-2, with TRBD2 matching over 13 bases. V lost 6 bases, J lost 4 bases, and 2 bases stayed unmatched. The CDR3 has 15 amino acids. From germline, CDR1 is MNHEY and CDR2 SVGEGT. CDR3 amino acids: CASRTSGRATGELFF. The CDR3 nucleotides are TGTGCCAGCAGAACTAGCGGGAGGGCCACCGGGGAGCTGTTTTTT.

This clonotype was picked up many times. The chain links TRBV2 to TRBJ1-4; D call uncertain. Trimming stripped 5 bases from V and 5 bases from J, with 9 bases between. This CDR3 has 13 residues. Germline V gives CDR1 SNHLY, CDR2 FYNNEI. DNA for the CDR3: TGTGCCAGCAGTACGTTGCAAAATGAAAAACTGTTTTTT. The encoded protein is CASSTLQNEKLFF.

The sample holds many counts of this clonotype. The chain links TRBV20-1 to TRBJ2-2; possibly TRBD2 for D (5 bases). Deletions cut 0 bases from V and 6 bases from J, with 17 bases between. The V gene's germline CDR1 is DFQATT and CDR2 SNEGSKA (reference sequence). The CDR3 is made up of 16 amino acids. CDR3 in DNA: TGCAGTGCTAGAGATGCCAGCGGAGATGGGGCCGGGGAGCTGTTTTTT. This codes for CSARDASGDGAGELFF.

This clonotype showed up just a few times. The V and J genes are TRBV3-1 and TRBJ2-2; 14 positions match TRBD2. This CDR3 has 17 amino acids. Germline CDR1 and CDR2: LGHDT and YNNKEL (reference sequence). Losses at the gene ends were 6 bases for V and 0 bases for J; bases not matched to a gene: 3. Here the CDR3 DNA reads TGTGCCAGCAGTCTGGGACTAGCGGGGGCGAACACCGGGGAGCTGTTTTTT. This gives the protein CASSLGLAGANTGELFF.